The subject of this entry is one TCR beta chain. MiXCR, run by TCRdb on the RT-PCR reads, gives a single entry per CDR3 protein. The table shows approximately 720,000 distinct CDR3 sequences, with approximately 15% occurring only once. The CDR3 loop spans 12 amino acids. CDR1 and CDR2 from the germline V gene are MDHEN and SYDVKM. Trimming shortened V by 8 bases and J by 4 bases, and 12 bases separated the two germline ends. The chain couples TRBV28 to TRBJ2-7; a weak D match, TRBD1 (6 bases). The sequence was collected from a female donor in good health, serving as a healthy control. Sample: memory CD4+ T cells from blood. The CDR3 is CASGQQGYEQYF. In nucleotides, the CDR3 is TGTGCCAGCGGGCAACAGGGTTACGAGCAGTACTTC.